The clone carrying this T cell receptor (beta chain) was observed a single time. What it binds is not known. The data were produced by immunoSEQ multiplex PCR, yet TCRdb's version contains in-frame clones alone and is incomplete. Among around 130,000 clones listed, 70% to 90% were seen once. The sample belongs to a study of cytomegalovirus exposure and HLA in healthy donors. Study observations and caveats: The study labeled roughly 160 TCR beta chains cytomegalovirus-associated.

Germline CDR1 is SGHVS and CDR2 is FQNEAQ. This CDR3 is 17 amino acids long. V lost 1 base and J 3 bases, leaving 19 bases between the germline ends. V and J are TRBV7-8 and TRBJ2-7; the D gene is possibly TRBD2 (6 bases). Specimen: PBMCs. The sequence was collected from a woman in her thirties in good health and CMV-seronegative. The CDR3 sequence: CASSLVVLPSADYEQYF. CDR3 DNA sequence: TGTGCCAGCAGCTTAGTGGTTTTGCCTAGCGCAGACTACGAGCAGTACTTC.